One sample yielded the 8 T cell receptor beta chains listed below, sequenced in a study of Ad26.COV2.S vaccination and SARS-CoV-2 variants. Treatment reported: around 19 received Ad26.COV2.S at low or high dose, single or two shots; several received placebo; per-sample allocation not given. Sampling happened 63 days after the first vaccine or placebo injection. Sequencing used immunoSEQ multiplex PCR; TCRdb keeps in-frame clones, though not all of them. The top ten hold roughly an eighth of the sample, which has under 550,000 clones, roughly 90% seen once. Specimen: peripheral blood, collected in a trial of Ad26.COV2.S vaccine versus placebo. Every receptor here comes from a person between 18 and 59 years old who received the Ad26.COV2.S COVID-19 vaccine or a placebo.

V and J are TRBV10-1 and TRBJ2-2; 11 bases align to TRBD1. V shed 6 bases, J shed 5 bases, and the junction held 2 bases outside the gene matches. This CDR3 comprises 14 residues. Per germline, CDR1 WNHNN and CDR2 SYGVQD (reference sequence). CDR3 coding DNA: TGCGCCAGCAGCGGACAGGGGGCAACCGGGGAGCTGTTTTTT. Its translation: CASSGQGATGELFF.

This clone appeared once. The CDR3 bases are TGCGCCAGCAGCCGACAGGGGACTTTCTCTGGAAACACCATATATTTT. Amino acids: CASSRQGTFSGNTIYF. This sequence joins TRBV5-1 and TRBJ1-3; 8 bases are shared with TRBD1. The CDR3 sequence is 16 residues long. Germline V gene lookup returns CDR1 SGHRS and CDR2 YFSETQ. The V gene end was trimmed by 4 bases and the J gene end by 0 bases; junction bases not matched to a gene: 6. Looking up the rest from reference TRBV5-1 and TRBJ1-3 gives the full variable domain: KAGVTQTPRYLIKTRGQQVTLSCSPISGHRSVSWYQQTPGQGLQFLFEYFSETQRNKGNFPGRFSGRQFSNSRSEMNVSTLELGDSALYLCASSRQGTFSGNTIYFGEGSWLTVV.

This chain uses TRBV2 with TRBJ2-7; weak D call: TRBD1 (6 bases). The CDR3 is made up of 14 amino acids. CDR1 is SNHLY and CDR2 is FYNNEI in the germline V gene. V lost 9 bases and J lost 2, with 17 bases in between. The CDR3 is CARGREGGAYEQYF. CDR3 DNA: TGTGCCAGGGGACGGGAAGGGGGAGCCTACGAGCAGTACTTC. The whole variable domain, remainder taken from reference TRBV2 and TRBJ2-7, is EPEVTQTPSHQVTQMGQEVILRCVPISNHLYFYWYRQILGQKVEFLVSFYNNEISEKSEIFDDQFSVERPDGSNFTLKIRSTKLEDSAMYFCARGREGGAYEQYFGPGTRLTVT.

The chain uses TRBV27 and TRBJ2-2; 7 bases are shared with TRBD2. Germline CDR1 is MNHEY and CDR2 is SMNVEV (reference sequence). Trimming cost V 3 bases and J 4 bases; bases outside gene matches: 5. The CDR3 totals 15 residues. Written as DNA, the CDR3 is TGTGCCAGCAGTTTTGCGGGAGTAAGCACCGGGGAGCTGTTTTTT. This encodes CASSFAGVSTGELFF.

The chain has TRBV6-1 and TRBJ2-1; D not certain. CDR1 is MNHNS and CDR2 is SASEGT in the germline V gene. The V end lost 2 bases, the J end lost 9 bases, and 14 bases lay between the germline ends. This CDR3 is 14 amino acids long. The CDR3 region has the DNA TGTGCCAGCAGTGAAATCCCCCACTCGGGTGAGCAGTTCTTC. This codes for CASSEIPHSGEQFF.

The rearrangement joins TRBV27 to TRBJ2-2; possible D gene TRBD1, 6 bases. The V end lost 5 bases, the J end lost 0 bases, and 16 bases lay between the germline ends. CDR1 MNHEY and CDR2 SMNVEV come from the germline V gene (reference sequence). The CDR3 contains 17 residues. The CDR3 here is CASSRTGLFANTGELFF. The CDR3 coding sequence is TGTGCCAGCAGTCGCACAGGGTTGTTCGCGAACACCGGGGAGCTGTTTTTT.

The chain links TRBV2 to TRBJ2-6; D is uncertain. Germline V gene lookup returns CDR1 SNHLY and CDR2 FYNNEI. The CDR3 covers 14 residues. V lost 2 bases and J lost 1, with 3 bases in between. The CDR3: CASSELSGANVLTF. In DNA, the CDR3 is TGTGCCAGCAGTGAATTGTCTGGGGCCAACGTCCTGACTTTC.

V usage is TRBV4-3 and J usage is TRBJ2-7; maybe TRBD2 (5 bases). The germline V gene has CDR1 LGHNA and CDR2 YSLEER. Trimming removed 0 bases from V and 2 bases from J, with 8 bases in between. This CDR3 has 14 residues. The CDR3 here is CASSQDSATYEQYF. CDR3 coding DNA: TGCGCCAGCAGCCAAGATAGCGCGACCTACGAGCAGTACTTC.